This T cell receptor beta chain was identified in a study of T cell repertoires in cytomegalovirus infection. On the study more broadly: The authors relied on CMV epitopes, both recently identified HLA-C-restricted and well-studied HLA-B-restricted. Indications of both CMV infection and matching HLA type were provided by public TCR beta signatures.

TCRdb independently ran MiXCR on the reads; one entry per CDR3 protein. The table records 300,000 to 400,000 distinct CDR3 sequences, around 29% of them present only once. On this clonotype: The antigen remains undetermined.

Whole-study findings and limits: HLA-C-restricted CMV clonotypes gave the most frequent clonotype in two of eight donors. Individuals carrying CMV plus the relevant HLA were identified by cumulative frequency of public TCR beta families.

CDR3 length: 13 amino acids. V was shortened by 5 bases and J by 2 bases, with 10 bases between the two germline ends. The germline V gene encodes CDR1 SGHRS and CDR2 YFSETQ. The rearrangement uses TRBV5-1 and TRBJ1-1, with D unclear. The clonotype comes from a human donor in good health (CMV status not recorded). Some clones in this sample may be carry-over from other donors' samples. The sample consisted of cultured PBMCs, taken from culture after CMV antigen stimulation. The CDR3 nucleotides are TGCGCCAGCAGAGAAGTGCTTAACACTGAAGCTTTCTTT. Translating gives CASREVLNTEAFF.